The clone carrying this T cell receptor (beta chain) came up many times. Investigators amplified TCR beta CDR3 regions from RNA transcripts. An opening RT-PCR round employed HTBI primers and preceded a second-round multiplex PCR. Using its own MiXCR run on the multiplex PCR reads, TCRdb lists one record per CDR3 protein. The sample lists around 590,000 distinct CDR3 sequences; under 45% were seen once. This record comes from a study of Graves' ophthalmopathy and Graves' hyperthyroidism. The V and J ends lost 4 bases and 2 bases respectively, with 3 bases between them. The CDR3 covers 12 residues. Germline V gene data show CDR1 as SNHLY and CDR2 as FYNNEI. Reliance was placed on clinical symptoms, serum thyroxine, TRAb, thyroid ultrasound and orbital computed tomography for diagnosis.

The specimen was peripheral blood or thyroid tissue (not recorded which). The chain uses TRBV2 and TRBJ1-5; D gene unclear. This TCR was recovered from an adult man with Graves' hyperthyroidism. DNA of the CDR3: TGTGCCAGCAGTGTGGGCAATCAGCCCCAGCATTTT. This gives the protein CASSVGNQPQHF. The full variable domain, its missing parts supplied by reference TRBV2 and TRBJ1-5, is EPEVTQTPSHQVTQMGQEVILRCVPISNHLYFYWYRQILGQKVEFLVSFYNNEISEKSEIFDDQFSVERPDGSNFTLKIRSTKLEDSAMYFCASSVGNQPQHFGDGTRLSIL.